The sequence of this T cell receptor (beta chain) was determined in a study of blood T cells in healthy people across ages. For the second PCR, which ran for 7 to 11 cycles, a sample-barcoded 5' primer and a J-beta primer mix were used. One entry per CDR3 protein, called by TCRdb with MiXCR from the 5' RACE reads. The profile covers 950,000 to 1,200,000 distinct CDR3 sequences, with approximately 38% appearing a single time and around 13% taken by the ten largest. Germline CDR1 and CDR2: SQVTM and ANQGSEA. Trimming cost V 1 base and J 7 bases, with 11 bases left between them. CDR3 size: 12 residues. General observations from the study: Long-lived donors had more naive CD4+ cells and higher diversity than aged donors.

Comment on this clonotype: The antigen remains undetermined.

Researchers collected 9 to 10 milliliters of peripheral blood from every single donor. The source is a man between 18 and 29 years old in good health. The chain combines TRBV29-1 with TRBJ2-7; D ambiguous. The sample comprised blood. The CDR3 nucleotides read TGCAGCGTTGAAGTGGGCTACAATGAGCAGTACTTC. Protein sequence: CSVEVGYNEQYF.